These 8 T cell receptor beta chains came from one sample sequenced in a study of T cell repertoires in cytomegalovirus infection (dated 2019 in TCRdb). These reads were obtained on an Illumina HiSeq 1500. In TCRdb, the public reads were trimmed at Q25 with fastp and aligned with MiXCR, with productive beta chains retained. Each CDR3 protein appears once, grouped with its most common genes and DNA. The sample table contains roughly 180,000 distinct CDR3 sequences; only one count was recorded for 17% of them. The ten largest clones capture approximately 26% of the sample. The source material was CD8+ T cells from PBMCs. These TCRs come from a human donor in good health (CMV status not recorded). Some clones in this sample may be carry-over from other donors' samples.

This clonotype was counted many times. This rearrangement joins TRBV18 to TRBJ2-7; D is unclear. CDR1 and CDR2 from the germline V gene are KGHSH and LQKENI. The V and J ends lost 4 bases and 3 bases respectively, with 16 bases between them. CDR3 length: 15 amino acids. The CDR3 bases are TGTGCCAGCTCACAGGAGCCGGGCAGTAACTACGAGCAGTACTTC. This translates into CASSQEPGSNYEQYF.

Many counts were recorded for this clonotype. This chain connects TRBV7-9 to TRBJ1-4; no clear D. The germline V and J ends were trimmed by 4 bases and 0 bases, with 12 bases remaining between them. This CDR3 comprises 16 residues. Germline CDR1 reads SEHNR; CDR2 reads FQNEAQ (reference sequence). The CDR3 nucleotides are TGTGCCAGCAGCTCCAACCGCCTCCCAACTAATGAAAAACTGTTTTTT. It specifies CASSSNRLPTNEKLFF. Variable domain in full (rest from reference TRBV7-9 and TRBJ1-4): DTGVSQNPRHKITKRGQNVTFRCDPISEHNRLYWYRQTLGQGPEFLTYFQNEAQLEKSRLLSDRFSAERPKGSFSTLEIQRTEQGDSAMYLCASSSNRLPTNEKLFFGSGTQLSVL.

J is TRBJ2-5 and V is TRBV12-3 or TRBV12-4, with TRBD2 matching over 12 bases. CDR3 length: 20 amino acids. J lost 4 bases, V lost 7 bases, and 22 bases had no gene match. In nucleotides, the CDR3 is TGTGCCAGCACGCAAAGCCCCGGACTAGCGGGGATACGGCCCGGAGAGACCCAGTACTTC. Translating it yields CASTQSPGLAGIRPGETQYF.

This clonotype occurred a few times. This chain connects TRBV25-1 to TRBJ2-1; no reliable D call. CDR1 and CDR2 (germline): MGHDK, SYGVNS. This CDR3 has 13 residues. The V end was cut by 3 bases, the J end by 12 bases, with 15 bases between. As DNA, the CDR3 is TGTGCCAGCAGTGAGTTAGGCACTACTGTGCAGTTCTTC. Its protein product is CASSELGTTVQFF.

The genes are TRBV7-6 and TRBJ2-1; no reliable D call. V lost 8 bases and J lost 0, with 11 bases in between. Germline CDR1 reads SGHVS; CDR2 reads FNYEAQ. The CDR3 has 14 amino acids. The CDR3 protein is CASGPSSSYNEQFF. CDR3 coding DNA: TGTGCCAGCGGCCCCTCCAGCTCCTACAATGAGCAGTTCTTC.

This clonotype occurred a few times. The chain links TRBV6-2 or TRBV6-3 to TRBJ2-2; D is perhaps TRBD1 or TRBD2 (5 bases each). Between the trimmed V and J ends, which lost 4 bases and 6 bases, there was a span of 18 bases. This CDR3 has 16 amino acids. The germline gives CDR1 MNHEY, CDR2 SVGEGT. CDR3 DNA sequence: TGTGCCAGCAGTTCAGCCTCGGGACCCAAGGCCGGGGAGCTGTTTTTT. It yields the protein CASSSASGPKAGELFF.

The chain carries TRBV2 and TRBJ2-5; no firm D call. The CDR3 covers 12 residues. The V end lost 8 bases, the J end lost 1 base, and 8 bases lay between the germline ends. Germline V gene lookup returns CDR1 SNHLY and CDR2 FYNNEI. The CDR3 protein is CASRRTQETQYF. The CDR3 DNA is TGTGCCAGCCGGCGGACCCAAGAGACCCAGTACTTC.

The rearrangement uses TRBV6-2 or TRBV6-3 and TRBJ2-7, with 9 bases that match TRBD1. V gave up 6 bases and J gave up 0 bases; unmatched junction bases: 6. From germline, CDR1 is MNHEY and CDR2 SVGEGT. CDR3 length: 15 amino acids. The CDR3 sequence: CASRPGTGSSYEQYF. Written as DNA, the CDR3 is TGTGCCAGCAGACCCGGGACAGGGAGCTCCTACGAGCAGTACTTC.